The 10 T cell receptor beta chains given below trace back to one sample, sequenced in a study of T cell responses to AZD1222 COVID-19 vaccine. Measured with immunoSEQ multiplex PCR; TCRdb has only the in-frame clones, and not every one. The sample consists of approximately 140,000 clones, more than 85% of them appearing once. The input for sequencing was peripheral blood, taken on day 0 of AZD1222 vaccination. These receptors were taken from an adult in good health.

The chain couples TRBV18 to TRBJ1-2; 10 bases fit TRBD1. This CDR3 comprises 14 residues. Germline V gene sequence: CDR1 KGHSH, CDR2 LQKENI. With 0 bases clipped from V and 6 bases from J, the junction kept 1 base outside the gene matches. CDR3 DNA: TGTGCCAGCTCACCACCGACAGGGGGCAATGGCTACACCTTC. It yields the protein CASSPPTGGNGYTF.

The J gene is TRBJ2-1, the V gene TRBV7-2; 10 bases are a match to TRBD2. With V trimmed by 1 base and J by 9 bases, 12 bases remained unmatched. CDR1 and CDR2 (germline): SGHTA, FQGNSA. This CDR3 comprises 17 residues. CDR3 region: CASSLEPSGSLASEQFF. In nucleotides, the CDR3 is TGTGCCAGCAGCTTAGAGCCTAGCGGGAGTTTGGCAAGTGAGCAGTTCTTC.

CDR3 sequence reads: CASGRRGAGEKLFF. The DNA of the CDR3 is TGTGCTAGTGGCCGCAGGGGGGCAGGAGAAAAACTGTTTTTT. The gene calls are TRBV12-5 and TRBJ1-4, with 7 bases matching TRBD1. There are 14 residues in the CDR3. With V trimmed by 6 bases and J by 8 bases, 9 bases remained unmatched. CDR1 LGHNT and CDR2 FRNRAP come from the germline V gene.

The chain combines TRBV5-1 with TRBJ1-1; perhaps TRBD1 as D (5 bases). Trimming took off 8 bases at V and 4 bases at J, with 15 bases between the two ends. Germline V lookup: CDR1 SGHRS, CDR2 YFSETQ. CDR3 size: 13 residues. CDR3 coding DNA: TGCGCCAGTGGGACCGGGACTACCACTGAAGCTTTCTTT. It codes for CASGTGTTTEAFF.

The rearrangement links TRBV19 to TRBJ1-4; D not certain. CDR3 size: 17 residues. The germline V gene has CDR1 LNHDA and CDR2 SQIVND (reference sequence). Trimming removed 3 bases from V and 2 bases from J, with 16 bases in between. The CDR3 reads CASSIIFFGSTNEKLFF. The CDR3 nucleotides are TGTGCCAGTAGTATTATCTTCTTCGGGAGCACTAATGAAAAACTGTTTTTT.

The chain employs TRBV6-4 and TRBJ1-1; unclear D gene. V was cut by 6 bases and J by 0 bases, with 8 bases left in between. Germline V gene lookup returns CDR1 MRHNA and CDR2 SNTAGT. The CDR3 sequence is 13 residues long. CDR3 sequence reads: CASRRELNTEAFF. The CDR3 DNA reads as TGTGCCAGCAGGAGGGAGCTGAACACTGAAGCTTTCTTT.

This clone was seen only once. The CDR3 loop is CASSTTSGSTYEQYF. DNA of the CDR3: TGTGCCAGCAGTACTACTAGCGGGAGTACCTACGAGCAGTACTTC. The chain carries TRBV6-2 or TRBV6-3 and TRBJ2-7; 11 bases are a match to TRBD2. In germline, CDR1 is MNHEY, CDR2 SVGEGT. The CDR3 spans 15 residues. V lost 5 bases to trimming and J lost 2 bases; unmatched junction nucleotides: 5.

The chain employs TRBV6-5 and TRBJ1-5; D is ambiguous. Trimming removed 5 bases at V and 3 bases at J, with 8 bases between. CDR3 length: 13 amino acids. Germline CDR1 MNHEY, CDR2 SVGAGI. CDR3 loop: CASSRLVNQPQHF. The CDR3 DNA is TGTGCCAGCAGTCGGTTAGTCAATCAGCCCCAGCATTTT.

This sequence joins TRBV5-4 and TRBJ2-2; D is undetermined. This CDR3 has 15 amino acids. Germline loops: CDR1 SGHNT, CDR2 YYREEE (reference sequence). With 3 bases removed from V and 5 bases from J, the gap between germline ends came to 14 bases. The CDR3: CASSSPGPGTGELFF. CDR3 in DNA: TGTGCCAGCAGCTCTCCGGGTCCCGGGACCGGGGAGCTGTTTTTT.

The V call is TRBV9, the J call TRBJ1-3, with 7 bases lining up with TRBD1. With V trimmed by 2 bases and J by 1 base, 3 bases remained unmatched. In germline, CDR1 is SGDLS, CDR2 YYNGEE. This CDR3 is 15 amino acids long. CDR3 sequence: CASSVTGFSGNTIYF. CDR3 nucleotide sequence: TGTGCCAGCAGCGTGACAGGGTTTTCTGGAAACACCATATATTTT.